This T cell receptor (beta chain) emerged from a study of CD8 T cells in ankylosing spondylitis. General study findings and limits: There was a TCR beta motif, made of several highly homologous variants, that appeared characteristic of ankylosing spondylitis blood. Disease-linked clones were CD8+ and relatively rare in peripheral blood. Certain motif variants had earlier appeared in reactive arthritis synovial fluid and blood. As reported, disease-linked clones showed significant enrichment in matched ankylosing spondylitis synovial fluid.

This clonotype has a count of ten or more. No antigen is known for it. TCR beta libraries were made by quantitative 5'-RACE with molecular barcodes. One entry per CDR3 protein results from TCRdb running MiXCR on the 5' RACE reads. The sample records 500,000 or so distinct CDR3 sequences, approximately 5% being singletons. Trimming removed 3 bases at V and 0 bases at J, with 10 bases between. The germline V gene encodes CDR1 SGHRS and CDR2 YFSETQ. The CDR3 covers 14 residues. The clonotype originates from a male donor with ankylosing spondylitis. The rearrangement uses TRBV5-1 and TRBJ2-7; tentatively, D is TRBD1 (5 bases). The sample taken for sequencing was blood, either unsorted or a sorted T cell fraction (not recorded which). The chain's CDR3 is CASSSTGRSYEQYF. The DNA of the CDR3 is TGCGCCAGCAGCTCAACAGGCCGCTCCTACGAGCAGTACTTC.